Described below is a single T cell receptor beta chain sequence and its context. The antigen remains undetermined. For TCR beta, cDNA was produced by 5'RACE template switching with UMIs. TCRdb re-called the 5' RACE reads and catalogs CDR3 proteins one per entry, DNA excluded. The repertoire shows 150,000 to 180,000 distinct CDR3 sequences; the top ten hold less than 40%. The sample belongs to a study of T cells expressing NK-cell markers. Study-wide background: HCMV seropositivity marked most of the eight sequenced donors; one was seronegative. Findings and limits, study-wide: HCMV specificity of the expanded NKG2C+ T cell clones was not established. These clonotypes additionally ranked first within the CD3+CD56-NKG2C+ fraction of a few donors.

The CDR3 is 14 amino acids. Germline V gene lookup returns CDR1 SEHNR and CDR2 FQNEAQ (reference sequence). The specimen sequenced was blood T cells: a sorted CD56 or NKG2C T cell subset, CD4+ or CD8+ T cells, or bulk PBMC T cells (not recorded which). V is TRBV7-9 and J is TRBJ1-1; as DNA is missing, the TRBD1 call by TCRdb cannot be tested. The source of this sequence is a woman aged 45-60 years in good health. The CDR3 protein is CASSPTGRNTEAFF.